This entry lists 25 T cell receptor beta chains sequenced from one sample in a study of cytomegalovirus exposure and HLA in healthy donors. The PCR had 60 Vbeta and 13 Jbeta primers. Generated by immunoSEQ multiplex PCR, the TCRdb table keeps only in-frame clones and is missing some. Recorded for this sample: around 71,000 clones. The sample taken for sequencing was PBMCs. All receptors come from a woman aged 25-40 years in good health and CMV-seronegative.

The chain combines TRBV7-8 with TRBJ2-6, with D uncertain. In germline, CDR1 is SGHVS, CDR2 FQNEAQ. V was clipped by 1 base and J by 4 bases, with 11 bases between them. CDR3 length: 16 residues. The chain's CDR3 is CASSLVLTRGANVLTF. Here the CDR3 DNA reads TGTGCCAGCAGCTTAGTATTAACGCGCGGGGCCAACGTCCTGACTTTC. Full variable domain (rest looked up from reference TRBV7-8 and TRBJ2-6): GAGVSQSPRYKVAKRGQDVALRCDPISGHVSLFWYQQALGQGPEFLTYFQNEAQLDKSGLPSDRFFAERPEGSVSTLKIQRTQQEDSAVYLCASSLVLTRGANVLTFGAGSRLTVL.

The chain links TRBV19 to TRBJ2-7; tentative D call: TRBD1 (5 bases). The CDR3 consists of 15 residues. V was shortened by 2 bases and J by 1 base, with 12 bases between the two germline ends. Germline assignment: CDR1 LNHDA and CDR2 SQIVND (reference sequence). CDR3 nucleotide sequence: TGTGCCAGTAGTATAAGTACCGGACATTCCTACGAGCAGTACTTC. The encoded protein is CASSISTGHSYEQYF.

The genes are TRBV6-5 and TRBJ2-3, with D uncertain. Trimming removed 5 bases from V and 4 bases from J, with 4 bases in between. Germline CDR1 is MNHEY and CDR2 is SVGAGI. CDR3 size: 11 residues. CDR3 DNA: TGTGCCAGCAGTATAGCAGATACGCAGTATTTT. Protein sequence: CASSIADTQYF.

V is TRBV6-5 and J is TRBJ1-1; maybe TRBD1 (6 bases). The CDR3 length is 15 residues. V lost 2 bases to trimming and J lost 0 bases, with 10 bases between them. The V gene's germline CDR1 is MNHEY and CDR2 SVGAGI. The CDR3 DNA reads as TGTGCCAGCAGTTACCAGGGGAATATGAACACTGAAGCTTTCTTT. Translating gives CASSYQGNMNTEAFF.

The chain uses TRBV29-1 and TRBJ2-1; 11 bases are shared with TRBD2. Germline V gene sequence: CDR1 SQVTM, CDR2 ANQGSEA. Germline trimming cut 4 bases from V and 7 bases from J; bases unmatched to any gene: 6. The CDR3 runs to 14 residues. The CDR3 is CSVVTSGSGNEQFF. The CDR3 DNA sequence: TGCAGCGTTGTAACTAGCGGGAGTGGGAATGAGCAGTTCTTC.

This sequence joins TRBV9 and TRBJ2-7; TRBD1 might be the D (5 bases). The CDR3 has 15 residues. Germline CDR1 reads SGDLS; CDR2 reads YYNGEE. V was clipped by 0 bases and J by 3 bases, with 13 bases between them. The CDR3 DNA reads TGTGCCAGCAGCGTAGCCCAGGGTTCGTACTACGAGCAGTACTTC. Translation: CASSVAQGSYYEQYF. The variable domain in full, with the rest retrieved from reference TRBV9 and TRBJ2-7, is DSGVTQTPKHLITATGQRVTLRCSPRSGDLSVYWYQQSLDQGLQFLIQYYNGEERAKGNILERFSAQQFPDLHSELNLSSLELGDSALYFCASSVAQGSYYEQYFGPGTRLTVT.

This rearrangement joins TRBV5-1 to TRBJ2-3, with 7 bases aligning to TRBD1. There are 17 residues in the CDR3. Trimming cost V 0 bases and J 2 bases; bases outside gene matches: 9. CDR1 and CDR2 from the germline V gene are SGHRS and YFSETQ. CDR3 residues: CASSLVPQGTPTDTQYF. The DNA for the CDR3 is TGCGCCAGCAGCTTGGTTCCACAGGGGACCCCCACAGATACGCAGTATTTT.

The V and J genes are TRBV18 and TRBJ1-5; tentatively, D is TRBD1 (5 bases). The V gene's germline CDR1 is KGHSH and CDR2 LQKENI. The CDR3 spans 14 residues. V gave up 8 bases and J gave up 1 base, with 12 bases separating them. In DNA, the CDR3 is TGTGCCAGCGGGAGGGGAGTGAGCAATCAGCCCCAGCATTTT. Translated, it gives CASGRGVSNQPQHF. The whole variable domain, remainder taken from reference TRBV18 and TRBJ1-5, is NAGVMQNPRHLVRRRGQEARLRCSPMKGHSHVYWYRQLPEEGLKFMVYLQKENIIDESGMPKERFSAEFPKEGPSILRIQQVVRGDSAAYFCASGRGVSNQPQHFGDGTRLSIL.

The rearrangement links TRBV9 to TRBJ1-6; 9 nucleotides align to TRBD1. The CDR3 has 15 amino acids. Unmatched junction bases numbered 2, after V lost 0 bases and J lost 7 bases. Germline loops: CDR1 SGDLS, CDR2 YYNGEE. The CDR3 reads CASSVETGGNSPLHF. The CDR3 nucleotides read TGTGCCAGCAGCGTAGAGACAGGGGGAAATTCACCCCTCCACTTT. The whole variable domain, remainder taken from reference TRBV9 and TRBJ1-6, is DSGVTQTPKHLITATGQRVTLRCSPRSGDLSVYWYQQSLDQGLQFLIQYYNGEERAKGNILERFSAQQFPDLHSELNLSSLELGDSALYFCASSVETGGNSPLHFGNGTRLTVT.

J is TRBJ2-1 and V is TRBV27; D is uncertain. V was trimmed by 8 bases and J by 9 bases, leaving 8 bases between them. The CDR3 loop spans 10 amino acids. Germline CDR1 is MNHEY and CDR2 is SMNVEV (reference sequence). The CDR3 here is CASPPREQFF. In DNA, the CDR3 is TGTGCCAGCCCCCCCCGTGAGCAGTTCTTC.

J is TRBJ2-5 and V is TRBV6-5; 13 bases align to TRBD2. Germline V CDR1 and CDR2: MNHEY, SVGAGI. The CDR3 extends over 16 amino acids. J gave up 5 bases and V 2 bases, and 5 bases lay outside the gene matches. The CDR3 DNA is TGTGCCAGCAGTTACACCGGGACTAGCGGGATGGAGACCCAGTACTTC. This encodes CASSYTGTSGMETQYF.

The chain combines TRBV7-9 with TRBJ2-5; D is unclear. This CDR3 contains 12 residues. With 3 bases removed from V and 5 bases from J, the gap between germline ends came to 7 bases. CDR1 and CDR2 from the germline V gene are SEHNR and FQNEAQ (reference sequence). The CDR3 spells CASSFSGETQYF. The CDR3 DNA reads as TGTGCCAGCAGCTTCTCCGGGGAGACCCAGTACTTC.

CDR3 in amino acids: CASSPWAGGGYTF. For the CDR3, the DNA is TGTGCCAGCAGCCCTTGGGCCGGAGGAGGCTACACCTTC. The genes are TRBV28 and TRBJ1-2; D is unresolved. V lost 6 bases and J lost 8, with 16 bases in between. This CDR3 region has 13 residues. CDR1 and CDR2 (germline): MDHEN, SYDVKM.

The rearrangement uses TRBV4-1 and TRBJ1-4; 7 bases fit TRBD1. Germline lookup yields CDR1 MGHRA and CDR2 YSYEKL. The junction had 3 bases not matched to a gene; V was cut back by 2 bases and J by 3 bases. The CDR3 consists of 15 residues. The chain's CDR3 is CASSQYRGANEKLFF. CDR3 nucleotide sequence: TGCGCCAGCAGCCAATACAGGGGCGCTAATGAAAAACTGTTTTTT.

CDR3 region: CASKSRAYEQYF. The DNA of the CDR3 is TGTGCCAGCAAATCACGGGCCTACGAGCAGTACTTC. The chain is built from TRBV6-5 and TRBJ2-7, with D unresolved. Germline CDR1 and CDR2: MNHEY and SVGAGI. The CDR3 extends over 12 amino acids. Between the trimmed V and J ends, which lost 7 bases and 2 bases, there was a span of 9 bases.

The CDR3 reads CASSYLSWDSGEKLFF. DNA of the CDR3: TGTGCCAGCAGTTACCTAAGCTGGGACTCAGGTGAAAAACTGTTTTTT. The V call is TRBV6-6, the J call TRBJ1-4; possibly TRBD1 for D (5 bases). V lost 2 bases to trimming and J lost 7 bases, with 17 bases between them. Germline V gene sequence: CDR1 MNHNY, CDR2 SVGAGI (reference sequence). The CDR3 sequence is 16 residues long.

The CDR3 loop is CASSLVEGGDTQYF. The CDR3 DNA reads as TGCGCCAGCAGCTTGGTAGAGGGAGGGGATACGCAGTATTTT. The V call is TRBV5-1, the J call TRBJ2-3; 7 bases align to TRBD2. After removal of 0 bases from V and 6 bases from J, the junction contained 4 bases not matched to a gene. CDR3 size: 14 residues. Germline V CDR1 and CDR2: SGHRS, YFSETQ.

V usage is TRBV30 and J usage is TRBJ2-7, with unresolved D. V was shortened by 0 bases and J by 4 bases, with 4 bases between the two germline ends. The CDR3 totals 11 residues. CDR1 is GTSNPN, CDR2 SVGIG, per germline (reference sequence). Written as DNA, the CDR3 is TGTGCCTGGAGTGTCCAGTACGAGCAGTACTTC. Protein: CAWSVQYEQYF.

This sequence joins TRBV4-3 and TRBJ1-6, with 7 bases matching TRBD1. V gave up 0 bases and J gave up 15 bases; unmatched junction bases: 5. CDR3 length: 13 amino acids. The V gene's germline CDR1 is LGHNA and CDR2 YSLEER. For the CDR3, the DNA is TGCGCCAGCAGCCAAGATCCCGACAGGGACCTCCACTTT. Its protein is CASSQDPDRDLHF.

CDR3 DNA: TGTGCCAGCAGCCCCCTCCTAGCGGGGGTAGCCTACGAGCAGTACTTC. It specifies CASSPLLAGVAYEQYF. The gene calls are TRBV6-6 and TRBJ2-7, with TRBD2 matching 10 bases. V was pared by 6 bases and J by 2 bases, with 10 bases of the junction left unmatched. Germline V lookup: CDR1 MNHNY, CDR2 SVGAGI (reference sequence). The CDR3 is made up of 16 amino acids.

The J gene is TRBJ2-7, the V gene TRBV7-9; TRBD2 might be the D (5 bases). V lost 4 bases, J lost 3 bases, and 10 bases lay in between. The CDR3 consists of 13 residues. The germline gives CDR1 SEHNR, CDR2 FQNEAQ (reference sequence). The CDR3: CASSSGLFYEQYF. The CDR3 region has the DNA TGTGCCAGCAGCTCCGGACTGTTCTACGAGCAGTACTTC.

V gene TRBV7-9 combines with J gene TRBJ2-6, with D perhaps matching TRBD2 (6 bases). The CDR3 loop spans 14 amino acids. Germline assignment: CDR1 SEHNR and CDR2 FQNEAQ (reference sequence). V shed 6 bases and J shed 3 bases, with 9 bases lying between them. The CDR3 sequence: CASSWDFGANVLTF. The CDR3 DNA reads TGTGCCAGCAGTTGGGACTTTGGGGCCAACGTCCTGACTTTC.

This rearrangement joins TRBV6-1 to TRBJ2-2, with 9 bases aligning to TRBD1. The CDR3 has 14 residues. V shed 8 bases, J shed 4 bases, and the junction held 5 bases outside the gene matches. CDR1 is MNHNS, CDR2 SASEGT, per germline. CDR3 nucleotide sequence: TGTGCCAGCCGGGACAGGGAGAGCACCGGGGAGCTGTTTTTT. Encoded protein: CASRDRESTGELFF.

The chain carries TRBV5-6 and TRBJ1-5; D ambiguous. The CDR3 totals 14 residues. V was trimmed by 0 bases and J by 4 bases, leaving 8 bases between them. CDR1 is SGHDT, CDR2 YYEEEE, per germline. In DNA form, the CDR3 reads TGTGCCAGCAGCTTGGGGCAGACTAATCAGCCCCAGCATTTT. This encodes CASSLGQTNQPQHF.

The chain is built from TRBV19 and TRBJ2-2; D is unclear. The CDR3 length is 13 residues. Trimming pared 7 bases from V and 6 bases from J, leaving 12 bases between. CDR1 and CDR2 from the germline V gene are LNHDA and SQIVND (reference sequence). The DNA of the CDR3 is TGTGCCAGTACCGGAGATCCGGCCGGGGAGCTGTTTTTT. This codes for CASTGDPAGELFF.